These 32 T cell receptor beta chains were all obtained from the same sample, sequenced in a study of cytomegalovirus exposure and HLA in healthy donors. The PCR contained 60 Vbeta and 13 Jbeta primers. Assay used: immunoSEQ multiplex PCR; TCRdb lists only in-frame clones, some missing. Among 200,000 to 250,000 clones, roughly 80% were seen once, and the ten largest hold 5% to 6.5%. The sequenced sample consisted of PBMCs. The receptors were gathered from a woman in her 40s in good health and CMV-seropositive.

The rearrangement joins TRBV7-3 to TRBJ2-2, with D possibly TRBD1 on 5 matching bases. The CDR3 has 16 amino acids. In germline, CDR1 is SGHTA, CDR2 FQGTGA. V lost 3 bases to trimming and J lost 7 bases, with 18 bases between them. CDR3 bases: TGTGCCAGCAGCTTTACCCGCCAGGGCAAGGGCGGGGAGCTGTTTTTT. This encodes CASSFTRQGKGGELFF.

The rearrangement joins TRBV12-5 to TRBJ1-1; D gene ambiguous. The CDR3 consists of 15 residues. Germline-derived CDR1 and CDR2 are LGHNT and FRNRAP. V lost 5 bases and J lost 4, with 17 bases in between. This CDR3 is CASGPRPGVGTEAFF. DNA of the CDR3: TGTGCTAGTGGTCCACGACCCGGAGTAGGCACTGAAGCTTTCTTT.

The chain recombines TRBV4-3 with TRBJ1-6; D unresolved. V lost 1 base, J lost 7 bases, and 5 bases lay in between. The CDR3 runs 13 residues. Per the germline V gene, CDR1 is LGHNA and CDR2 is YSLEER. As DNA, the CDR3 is TGCGCCAGCAGCCAAGTCAGGAATTCACCCCTCCACTTT. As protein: CASSQVRNSPLHF.

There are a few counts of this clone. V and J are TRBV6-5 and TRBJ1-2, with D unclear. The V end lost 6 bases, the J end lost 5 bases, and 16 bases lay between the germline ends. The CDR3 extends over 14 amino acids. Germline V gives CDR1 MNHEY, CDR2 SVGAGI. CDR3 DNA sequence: TGTGCCAGCAGGGGCCCCCCGGGAGGGTATGGCTACACCTTC. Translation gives CASRGPPGGYGYTF.

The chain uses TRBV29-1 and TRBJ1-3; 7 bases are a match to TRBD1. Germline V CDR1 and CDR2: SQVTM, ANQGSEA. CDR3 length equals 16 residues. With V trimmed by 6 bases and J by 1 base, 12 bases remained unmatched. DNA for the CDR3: TGCAGCGTCTCAGTGGGGGCAGGGGGATCTGGAAACACCATATATTTT. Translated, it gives CSVSVGAGGSGNTIYF.

The CDR3 nucleotides read TGTGCCAGCAGCTTGAGGAGGGAAGATGGCTACACCTTC. Its protein is CASSLRREDGYTF. The rearrangement uses TRBV7-9 and TRBJ1-2; D gene ambiguous. This CDR3 is built from 13 residues. Deletions cut 3 bases from V and 6 bases from J, with 11 bases between. CDR1 and CDR2 (germline): SEHNR, FQNEAQ (reference sequence).

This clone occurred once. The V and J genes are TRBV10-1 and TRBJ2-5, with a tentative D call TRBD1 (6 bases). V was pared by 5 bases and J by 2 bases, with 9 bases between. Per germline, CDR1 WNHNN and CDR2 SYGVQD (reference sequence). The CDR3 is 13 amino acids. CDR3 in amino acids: CASSRTEQETQYF. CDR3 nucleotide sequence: TGCGCCAGCAGTCGGACAGAACAAGAGACCCAGTACTTC.

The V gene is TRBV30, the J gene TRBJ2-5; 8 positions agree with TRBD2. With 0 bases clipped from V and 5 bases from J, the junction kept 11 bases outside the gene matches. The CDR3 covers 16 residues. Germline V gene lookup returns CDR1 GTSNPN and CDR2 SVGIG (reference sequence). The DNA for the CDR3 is TGTGCCTGGAGTGTGCTCTTAGCGGGGCCAGGGGAGACCCAGTACTTC. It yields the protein CAWSVLLAGPGETQYF.

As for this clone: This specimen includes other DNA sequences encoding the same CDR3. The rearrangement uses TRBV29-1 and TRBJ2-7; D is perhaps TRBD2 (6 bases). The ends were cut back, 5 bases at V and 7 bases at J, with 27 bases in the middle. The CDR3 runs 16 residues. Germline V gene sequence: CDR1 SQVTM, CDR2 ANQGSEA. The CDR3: CSVKWLASNSRGEQYF. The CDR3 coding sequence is TGCAGCGTTAAATGGCTAGCGAGCAATTCTCGGGGAGAGCAGTACTTC.

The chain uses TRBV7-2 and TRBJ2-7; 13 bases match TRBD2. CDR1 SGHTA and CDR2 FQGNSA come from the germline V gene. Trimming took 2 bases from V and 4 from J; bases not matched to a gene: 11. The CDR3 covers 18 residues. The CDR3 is CASSLRTSGGGRGYEQYF. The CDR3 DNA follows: TGTGCCAGCAGCTTACGGACTAGCGGGGGTGGCAGGGGGTACGAGCAGTACTTC.

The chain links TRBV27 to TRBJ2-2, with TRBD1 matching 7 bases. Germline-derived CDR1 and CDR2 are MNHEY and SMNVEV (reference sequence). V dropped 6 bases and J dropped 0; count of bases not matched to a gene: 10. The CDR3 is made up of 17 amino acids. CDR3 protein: CASSLRGQGANTGELFF. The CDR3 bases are TGTGCCAGCAGCCTCCGAGGGCAGGGGGCGAACACCGGGGAGCTGTTTTTT.

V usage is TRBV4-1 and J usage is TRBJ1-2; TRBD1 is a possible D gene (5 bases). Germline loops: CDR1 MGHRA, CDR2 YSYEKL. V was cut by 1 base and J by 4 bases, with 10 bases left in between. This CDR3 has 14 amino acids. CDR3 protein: CASSQGGDLYGYTF. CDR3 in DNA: TGCGCCAGCAGCCAAGGGGGCGATCTCTATGGCTACACCTTC.

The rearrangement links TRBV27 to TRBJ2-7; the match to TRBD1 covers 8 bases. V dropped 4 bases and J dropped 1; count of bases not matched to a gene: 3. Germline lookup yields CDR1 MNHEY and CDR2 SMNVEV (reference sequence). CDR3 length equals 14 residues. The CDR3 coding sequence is TGTGCCAGCAGTTCGGACAGGGAATCCTACGAGCAGTACTTC. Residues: CASSSDRESYEQYF.

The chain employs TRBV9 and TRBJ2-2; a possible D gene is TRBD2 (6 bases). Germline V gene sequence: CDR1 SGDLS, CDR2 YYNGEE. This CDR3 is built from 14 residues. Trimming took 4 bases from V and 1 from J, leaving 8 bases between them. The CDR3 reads CASSLAVNTGELFF. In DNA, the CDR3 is TGTGCCAGCAGCTTAGCGGTGAACACCGGGGAGCTGTTTTTT.

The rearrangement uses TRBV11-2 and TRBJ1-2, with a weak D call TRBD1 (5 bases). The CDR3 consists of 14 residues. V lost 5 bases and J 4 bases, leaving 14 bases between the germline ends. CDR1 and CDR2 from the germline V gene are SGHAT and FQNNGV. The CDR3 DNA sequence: TGTGCCAGCAGCCCGCTGACAGCCGTCTATGGCTACACCTTC. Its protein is CASSPLTAVYGYTF.

CDR3 region: CASSFPGQGAHEQYF. For the CDR3, the DNA is TGTGCCAGCAGTTTTCCGGGACAGGGGGCCCACGAGCAGTACTTC. The rearrangement uses TRBV28 and TRBJ2-7; 12 nucleotides align to TRBD1. Germline V gives CDR1 MDHEN, CDR2 SYDVKM. The CDR3 sequence is 15 residues long. V dropped 3 bases and J dropped 5; count of bases not matched to a gene: 5.

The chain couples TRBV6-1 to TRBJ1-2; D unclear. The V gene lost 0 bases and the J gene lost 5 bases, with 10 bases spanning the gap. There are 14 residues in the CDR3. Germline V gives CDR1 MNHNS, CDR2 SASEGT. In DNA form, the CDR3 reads TGTGCCAGCAGTGAAGCTGGCAGAGGTTATGGCTACACCTTC. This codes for CASSEAGRGYGYTF.

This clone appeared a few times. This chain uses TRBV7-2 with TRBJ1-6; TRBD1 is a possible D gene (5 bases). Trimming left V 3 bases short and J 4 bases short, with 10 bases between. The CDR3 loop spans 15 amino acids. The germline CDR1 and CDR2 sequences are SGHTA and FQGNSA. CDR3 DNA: TGTGCCAGCAGCTTCCTCCAGGGTTATAATTCACCCCTCCACTTT. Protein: CASSFLQGYNSPLHF.

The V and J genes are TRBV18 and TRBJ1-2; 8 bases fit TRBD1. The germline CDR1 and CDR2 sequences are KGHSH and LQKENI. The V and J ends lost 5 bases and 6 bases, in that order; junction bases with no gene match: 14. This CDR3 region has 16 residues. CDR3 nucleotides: TGTGCCAGCTCAAACCCGGGACAGGCACAGAGGGATGGCTACACCTTC. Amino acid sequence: CASSNPGQAQRDGYTF. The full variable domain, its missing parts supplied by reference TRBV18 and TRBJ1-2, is NAGVMQNPRHLVRRRGQEARLRCSPMKGHSHVYWYRQLPEEGLKFMVYLQKENIIDESGMPKERFSAEFPKEGPSILRIQQVVRGDSAAYFCASSNPGQAQRDGYTFGSGTRLTVV.

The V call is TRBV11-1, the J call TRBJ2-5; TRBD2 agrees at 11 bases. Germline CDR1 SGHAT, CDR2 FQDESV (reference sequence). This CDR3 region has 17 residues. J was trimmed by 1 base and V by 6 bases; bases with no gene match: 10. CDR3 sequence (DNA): TGTGCCAGCAGTTCTAGCGGGGGGCGGGGGTGCCAAGAGACCCAGTACTTC. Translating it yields CASSSSGGRGCQETQYF.

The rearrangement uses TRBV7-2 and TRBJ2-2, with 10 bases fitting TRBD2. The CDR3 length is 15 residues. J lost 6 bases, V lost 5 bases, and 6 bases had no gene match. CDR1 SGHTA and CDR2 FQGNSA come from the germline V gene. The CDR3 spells CASSPLAGEAGELFF. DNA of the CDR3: TGTGCCAGCAGCCCTCTAGCGGGAGAGGCCGGGGAGCTGTTTTTT.

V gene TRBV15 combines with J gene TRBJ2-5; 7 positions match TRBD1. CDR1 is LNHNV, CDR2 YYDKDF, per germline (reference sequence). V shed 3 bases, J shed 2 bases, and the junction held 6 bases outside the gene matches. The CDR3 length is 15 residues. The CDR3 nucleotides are TGTGCCACCAGCAGCGACAGGGCGCCTCAAGAGACCCAGTACTTC. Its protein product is CATSSDRAPQETQYF.

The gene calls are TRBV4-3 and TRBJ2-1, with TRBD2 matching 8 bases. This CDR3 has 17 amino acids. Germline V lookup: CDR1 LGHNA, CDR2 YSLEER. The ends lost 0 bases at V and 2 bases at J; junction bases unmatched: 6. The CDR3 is CASSQDQAGAPYNEQFF. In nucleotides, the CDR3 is TGCGCCAGCAGCCAAGATCAAGCGGGAGCCCCCTACAATGAGCAGTTCTTC.

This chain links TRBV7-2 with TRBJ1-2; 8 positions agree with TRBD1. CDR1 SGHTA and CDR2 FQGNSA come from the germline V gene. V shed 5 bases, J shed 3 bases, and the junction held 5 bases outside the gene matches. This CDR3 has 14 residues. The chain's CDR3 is CASSTQGEDYGYTF. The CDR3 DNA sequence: TGTGCCAGCAGCACACAGGGGGAGGACTATGGCTACACCTTC.

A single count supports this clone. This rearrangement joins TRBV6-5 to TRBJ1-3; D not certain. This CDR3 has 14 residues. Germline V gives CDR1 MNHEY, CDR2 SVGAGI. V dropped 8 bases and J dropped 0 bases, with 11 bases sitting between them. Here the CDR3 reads CASSIQSSGNTIYF. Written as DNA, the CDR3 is TGTGCCAGCTCAATACAGAGCTCTGGAAACACCATATATTTT.

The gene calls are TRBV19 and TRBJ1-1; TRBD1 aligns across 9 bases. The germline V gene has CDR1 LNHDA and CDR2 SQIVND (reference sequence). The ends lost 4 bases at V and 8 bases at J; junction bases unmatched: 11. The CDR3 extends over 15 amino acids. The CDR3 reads CASSTSGTGSSEAFF. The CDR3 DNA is TGTGCCAGTAGTACCTCCGGGACAGGGAGTTCGGAAGCTTTCTTT.

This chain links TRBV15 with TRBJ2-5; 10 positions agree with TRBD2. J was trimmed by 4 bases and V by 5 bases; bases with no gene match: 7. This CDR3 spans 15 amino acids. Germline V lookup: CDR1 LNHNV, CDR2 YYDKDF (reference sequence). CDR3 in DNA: TGTGCCACCAGCCGGCAACTAGCGGGAAGAGAGACCCAGTACTTC. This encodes CATSRQLAGRETQYF.

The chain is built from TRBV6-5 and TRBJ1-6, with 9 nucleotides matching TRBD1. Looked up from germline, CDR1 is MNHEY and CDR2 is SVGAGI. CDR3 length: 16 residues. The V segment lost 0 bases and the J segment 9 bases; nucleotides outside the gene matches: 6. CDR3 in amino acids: CASSYSKGTGSSPLHF. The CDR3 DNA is TGTGCCAGCAGTTACTCGAAAGGGACAGGGTCTTCACCCCTCCACTTT.

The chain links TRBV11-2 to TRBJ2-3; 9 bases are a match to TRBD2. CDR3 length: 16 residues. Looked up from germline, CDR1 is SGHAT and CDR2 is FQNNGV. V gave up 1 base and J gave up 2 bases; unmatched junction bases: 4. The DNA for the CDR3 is TGTGCCAGCAGCTTAGGACTAGCGGAGCACACAGATACGCAGTATTTT. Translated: CASSLGLAEHTDTQYF.

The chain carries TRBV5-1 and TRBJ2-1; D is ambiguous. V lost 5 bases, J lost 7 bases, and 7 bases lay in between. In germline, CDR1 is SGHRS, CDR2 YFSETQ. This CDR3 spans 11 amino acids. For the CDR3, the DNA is TGCGCCAGCAGAGGAGAGAATGAGCAGTTCTTC. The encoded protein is CASRGENEQFF.

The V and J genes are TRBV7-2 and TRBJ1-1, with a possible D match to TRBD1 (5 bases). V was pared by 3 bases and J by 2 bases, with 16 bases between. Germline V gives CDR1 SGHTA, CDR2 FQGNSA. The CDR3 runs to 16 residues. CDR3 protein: CASSFDRQTFNTEAFF. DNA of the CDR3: TGTGCCAGCAGCTTCGATAGACAGACCTTTAACACTGAAGCTTTCTTT.

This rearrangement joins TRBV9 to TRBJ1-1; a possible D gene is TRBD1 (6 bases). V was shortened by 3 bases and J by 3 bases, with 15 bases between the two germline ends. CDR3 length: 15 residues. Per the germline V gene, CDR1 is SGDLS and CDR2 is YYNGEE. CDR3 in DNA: TGTGCCAGCAGCGCCGAAGGGGGGGGGTACACTGAAGCTTTCTTT. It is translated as CASSAEGGGYTEAFF. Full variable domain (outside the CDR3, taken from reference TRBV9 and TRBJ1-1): DSGVTQTPKHLITATGQRVTLRCSPRSGDLSVYWYQQSLDQGLQFLIQYYNGEERAKGNILERFSAQQFPDLHSELNLSSLELGDSALYFCASSAEGGGYTEAFFGQGTRLTVV.